These 8 T cell receptor beta chains share one sample of origin, sequenced in a study of T cell responses to AZD1222 COVID-19 vaccine. The assay was immunoSEQ multiplex PCR, and TCRdb's table has in-frame clones only and misses some. The sample contains under 150,000 clones, roughly 88% of which appear only once. This specimen was peripheral blood, taken on day 0 of AZD1222 vaccination. Source of these receptors: an adult in good health.

V is TRBV5-1 and J is TRBJ1-1, with D hard to call. This CDR3 has 16 amino acids. Trimming removed 2 bases from V and 0 bases from J, with 14 bases in between. In germline, CDR1 is SGHRS, CDR2 YFSETQ. The CDR3 loop is CASSFNPGRLNTEAFF. The CDR3 DNA is TGCGCCAGCAGCTTTAACCCCGGGAGGCTGAACACTGAAGCTTTCTTT.

This rearrangement joins TRBV7-8 to TRBJ1-6, with a possible D match to TRBD1 (5 bases). The V gene lost 8 bases and the J gene lost 7 bases, with 12 bases spanning the gap. The CDR3 totals 13 residues. From germline, CDR1 is SGHVS and CDR2 FQNEAQ. The CDR3: CASSLGANSPLHF. CDR3 nucleotides: TGTGCCAGCTCACTAGGGGCGAATTCACCCCTCCACTTT.

This clone was counted between two and nine times. The V call is TRBV7-9, the J call TRBJ2-1; no clear D gene. Per germline, CDR1 SEHNR and CDR2 FQNEAQ (reference sequence). Trimming left V 5 bases short and J 6 bases short, with 5 bases between. CDR3 length: 11 amino acids. The CDR3 spells CASSRPNEQFF. For the CDR3, the DNA is TGTGCCAGCAGCCGACCCAATGAGCAGTTCTTC.

The V call is TRBV4-2, the J call TRBJ2-5; TRBD1 matches at 8 bases. The CDR3 length is 16 residues. Trimming cost V 0 bases and J 5 bases; bases outside gene matches: 8. Germline CDR1 reads LGHNA; CDR2 reads YNFKEQ. The CDR3 region has the DNA TGTGCCAGCAGCCAAGATAAAGGTGGACAGGGCGAGACCCAGTACTTC. Residues: CASSQDKGGQGETQYF.

The chain recombines TRBV5-6 with TRBJ1-5; 7 nucleotides line up with TRBD1. The length of the CDR3 is 13 residues. The J segment lost 7 bases and the V segment lost 4 bases, leaving 5 bases of the junction unmatched. Germline V lookup: CDR1 SGHDT, CDR2 YYEEEE. Here the CDR3 reads CASSRTGDQPQHF. CDR3 bases: TGTGCCAGCAGCAGGACAGGAGACCAGCCCCAGCATTTT.

The chain recombines TRBV15 with TRBJ1-5; D not resolved. The CDR3 runs 14 residues. Germline V CDR1 and CDR2: LNHNV, YYDKDF (reference sequence). V was pared by 0 bases and J by 6 bases, with 9 bases between. CDR3 nucleotide sequence: TGTGCCACCAGCAGAGATCGGGTTCCTCAGCCCCAGCATTTT. Its translation is CATSRDRVPQPQHF.

The V gene is TRBV18, the J gene TRBJ1-5; 7 bases map to TRBD1. J gave up 2 bases and V 2 bases, and 3 bases lay outside the gene matches. Germline lookup yields CDR1 KGHSH and CDR2 LQKENI. This CDR3 is 15 amino acids long. The DNA for the CDR3 is TGTGCCAGCTCACCAGGGCAGGGGGGCAATCAGCCCCAGCATTTT. Translation gives CASSPGQGGNQPQHF.

This chain connects TRBV5-1 to TRBJ1-1; D might be TRBD1 (6 bases). CDR3 length: 14 residues. Trimming took 5 bases from V and 5 from J, leaving 16 bases between them. Germline V gives CDR1 SGHRS, CDR2 YFSETQ. The CDR3 bases are TGCGCCAGCAGTCCCGAGGGGGGTGGTACTGAAGCTTTCTTT. It is translated as CASSPEGGGTEAFF.